This T cell receptor (beta chain) appears in the sequencing data of a study of blood T cell repertoires in COVID-19. Study details: COVID-19 samples, acute and convalescent, were from the United States, Italy and Spain. PBMCs, B-cell-depleted T cells, or T cells provided the cDNA or gDNA that made up the material.

Original analysis: Reference gene primers were amplified, and this amplification served to estimate nucleated cell counts. Data came from immunoSEQ multiplex PCR; TCRdb stores just in-frame clones and leaves some out. That table is the source of V, J and clone size, and D and trimming were worked out from the DNA. The table has about 100,000 clones, around 88% seen once; the top ten hold about 4.6%. The V gene's germline CDR1 is SGHRS and CDR2 YFSETQ. The CDR3 runs 16 residues. The V end lost 6 bases, the J end lost 0 bases, and 19 bases lay between the germline ends. The clonotype comes from a human donor in a cohort sampled during active COVID-19. The specimen was peripheral blood. V and J are TRBV5-1 and TRBJ2-7; tentatively, D is TRBD2 (6 bases). CDR3 sequence (DNA): TGCGCCAGCACGGCGGGTCGGGGACTCAGCTCCTACGAGCAGTACTTC. This encodes CASTAGRGLSSYEQYF.